This T cell receptor beta chain was sequenced in a study of control samples from healthy donors and cancer patients. This CDR3 has 15 residues. V lost 3 bases and J lost 5, with 17 bases in between. The V gene's germline CDR1 is SGHDT and CDR2 YYEEEE. TCRdb's table, derived via immunoSEQ multiplex PCR, lists solely in-frame clones and lacks some. The sample holds fewer than 250,000 clones. The rearrangement links TRBV5-6 to TRBJ1-1; D call uncertain. Sequencing used blood. This clonotype was obtained from a woman in her 30s in good health. The CDR3 DNA reads TGTGCCAGCAGCTGGTGGCACCGGAGAGGGACTGAAGCTTTCTTT. It codes for CASSWWHRRGTEAFF. The full variable domain, completed using reference TRBV5-6 and TRBJ1-1, is DAGVTQSPTHLIKTRGQQVTLRCSPKSGHDTVSWYQQALGQGPQFIFQYYEEEERQRGNFPDRFSGHQFPNYSSELNVNALLLGDSALYLCASSWWHRRGTEAFFGQGTRLTVV.